This is a list of T cell receptor beta chains from one sample in a study of blood T cell repertoires in COVID-19. The assay was immunoSEQ multiplex PCR, and TCRdb's table has in-frame clones only and misses some. The data contain over 150,000 clones, 80% to 90% of them seen just once; the ten biggest clones take up roughly 1%. The sequencing input was peripheral blood. Receptor source: a man in his forties with acute or convalescent COVID-19. Both conserved end residues are part of each CDR3. A D gene is named only where the DNA matches it firmly. For some rows the clone size is stated as once, few or many, or as a class when expanded; others skip it.

cdr3_aa: CASSIEYRVTEQFF
cdr3_nt: TGTGCCAGTAGTATAGAATACAGGGTTACTGAGCAGTTCTTC
d_call: .
clone_size: .
j_call: TRBJ2-1
v_call: TRBV19

cdr3_aa: CTSYLTGTGVYGYTF
cdr3_nt: TGTACCAGTTACCTTACCGGGACAGGGGTCTATGGCTACACCTTC
d_call: TRBD1
clone_size: .
j_call: TRBJ1-2
v_call: TRBV19

cdr3_aa: CAWSTGGWSGNTIYF
cdr3_nt: TGTGCCTGGAGTACAGGGGGGTGGTCTGGAAACACCATATATTTT
d_call: TRBD1
clone_size: .
j_call: TRBJ1-3
v_call: TRBV30

cdr3_aa: CASSSANWETQYF
cdr3_nt: TGTGCCAGCAGCTCTGCGAACTGGGAGACCCAGTACTTC
d_call: .
clone_size: .
j_call: TRBJ2-5
v_call: TRBV7-8

cdr3_aa: CASSHFTGGYTEAFF
cdr3_nt: TGTGCCAGCAGTCACTTTACAGGGGGCTACACTGAAGCTTTCTTT
d_call: TRBD1
clone_size: .
j_call: TRBJ1-1
v_call: TRBV6-5

cdr3_aa: CASSFVTTRNEQFF
cdr3_nt: TGTGCCAGCAGTTTTGTGACTACCAGAAATGAGCAGTTCTTC
d_call: .
clone_size: once
j_call: TRBJ2-1
v_call: TRBV28

cdr3_aa: CASSWSNGYGYTF
cdr3_nt: TGTGCCAGCTCCTGGAGTAACGGCTATGGCTACACCTTC
d_call: .
clone_size: .
j_call: TRBJ1-2
v_call: TRBV27

cdr3_aa: CATSRGTASNQPQHF
cdr3_nt: TGTGCCACCAGCAGAGGGACAGCGAGCAATCAGCCCCAGCATTTT
d_call: .
clone_size: once
j_call: TRBJ1-5
v_call: TRBV15

cdr3_aa: CASSLGGAPYEQYF
cdr3_nt: TGTGCCAGCAGCTTGGGTGGGGCACCCTACGAGCAGTACTTC
d_call: .
clone_size: few
j_call: TRBJ2-7
v_call: TRBV5-6

cdr3_aa: CSVLGQVPYEQYF
cdr3_nt: TGCAGCGTCCTCGGACAGGTTCCCTACGAGCAGTACTTC
d_call: TRBD1
clone_size: .
j_call: TRBJ2-7
v_call: TRBV29-1

cdr3_aa: CASSDNSLTGNEQFF
cdr3_nt: TGTGCCAGCAGTGACAACTCCCTTACGGGTAATGAGCAGTTCTTC
d_call: .
clone_size: .
j_call: TRBJ2-1
v_call: TRBV25-1

cdr3_aa: CASSLRTGATNEKLFF
cdr3_nt: TGTGCCAGCAGCTTACGGACAGGGGCAACTAATGAAAAACTGTTTTTT
d_call: TRBD1
clone_size: .
j_call: TRBJ1-4
v_call: TRBV5-6

cdr3_aa: CASSQEVDSSYGYTF
cdr3_nt: TGCGCCAGCAGCCAAGAAGTTGACAGCTCCTATGGCTACACCTTC
d_call: .
clone_size: .
j_call: TRBJ1-2
v_call: TRBV4-3

cdr3_aa: CATRLAGGPGDEQFF
cdr3_nt: TGTGCCACCAGACTAGCGGGGGGCCCAGGCGATGAGCAGTTCTTC
d_call: TRBD2
clone_size: .
j_call: TRBJ2-1
v_call: TRBV10-3

cdr3_aa: CSVVWTAPYEQYF
cdr3_nt: TGCAGCGTTGTGTGGACAGCCCCCTACGAGCAGTACTTC
d_call: .
clone_size: .
j_call: TRBJ2-7
v_call: TRBV29-1

cdr3_aa: CASRLGEKLFF
cdr3_nt: TGTGCCAGCCGACTCGGGGAAAAACTGTTTTTT
d_call: .
clone_size: once
j_call: TRBJ1-4
v_call: TRBV2

cdr3_aa: CASSLVGYGSVEQYF
cdr3_nt: TGTGCCAGCAGCTTAGTAGGATACGGGTCGGTCGAGCAGTACTTC
d_call: .
clone_size: .
j_call: TRBJ2-7
v_call: TRBV11-2

cdr3_aa: CASTQTGSGNTIYF
cdr3_nt: TGTGCCAGCACCCAGACAGGGTCTGGAAACACCATATATTTT
d_call: TRBD1
clone_size: .
j_call: TRBJ1-3
v_call: TRBV6-6

cdr3_aa: CASSAGQYGYTF
cdr3_nt: TGTGCCAGCAGCGCGGGACAGTATGGCTACACCTTC
d_call: TRBD1
clone_size: .
j_call: TRBJ1-2
v_call: TRBV6-5

cdr3_aa: CASSQGTSGGLYEQYF
cdr3_nt: TGCGCCAGCAGCCAGGGAACTAGCGGGGGACTCTACGAGCAGTACTTC
d_call: TRBD2
clone_size: .
j_call: TRBJ2-7
v_call: TRBV4-1

cdr3_aa: CATLDRANYGYTF
cdr3_nt: TGTGCCACCCTGGACAGGGCGAACTATGGCTACACCTTC
d_call: TRBD1
clone_size: .
j_call: TRBJ1-2
v_call: TRBV28

cdr3_aa: CASSPRGYYGYTF
cdr3_nt: TGTGCCAGCAGCCCCAGGGGGTACTATGGCTACACCTTC
d_call: TRBD1
clone_size: .
j_call: TRBJ1-2
v_call: TRBV25-1

cdr3_aa: CASSGGGTVNTGELFF
cdr3_nt: TGTGCCAGCAGCGGAGGGGGGACAGTTAACACCGGGGAGCTGTTTTTT
d_call: .
clone_size: .
j_call: TRBJ2-2
v_call: TRBV9

cdr3_aa: CASSWTSGTDTQYF
cdr3_nt: TGTGCCAGCAGCTGGACTAGTGGCACAGATACGCAGTATTTT
d_call: TRBD2
clone_size: .
j_call: TRBJ2-3
v_call: TRBV7-9

cdr3_aa: CASSEALRGYGYTF
cdr3_nt: TGTGCCAGCAGTGAAGCGCTTCGCGGTTATGGCTACACCTTC
d_call: .
clone_size: .
j_call: TRBJ1-2
v_call: TRBV2

cdr3_aa: CASSIDRIAGETQYF
cdr3_nt: TGTGCCAGTAGTATAGATCGGATAGCGGGAGAGACCCAGTACTTC
d_call: TRBD2
clone_size: .
j_call: TRBJ2-5
v_call: TRBV19

cdr3_aa: CASSEVRSGQGSGYTF
cdr3_nt: TGTGCCAGCAGTGAGGTCCGATCCGGACAGGGCTCGGGCTACACCTTC
d_call: TRBD1
clone_size: .
j_call: TRBJ1-2
v_call: TRBV2

cdr3_aa: CASSFEGAQHF
cdr3_nt: TGTGCCAGCAGCTTTGAGGGGGCCCAGCATTTT
d_call: .
clone_size: few
j_call: TRBJ1-5
v_call: TRBV7-2

cdr3_aa: CASSFTSGGYNEQFF
cdr3_nt: TGCGCCAGCAGTTTCACTAGCGGGGGGTACAATGAGCAGTTCTTC
d_call: TRBD2
clone_size: .
j_call: TRBJ2-1
v_call: TRBV5-1

cdr3_aa: CATAFLTSGELFF
cdr3_nt: TGTGCCACCGCCTTCCTGACTTCGGGGGAGCTGTTTTTT
d_call: .
clone_size: few
j_call: TRBJ2-2
v_call: TRBV6-5